This T cell receptor (beta chain) was documented in a study of shared clonotypes between healthy human individuals. CD45RO-negative cells were positively selected for CCR7, leaving out terminally differentiated effector memory CD45RA+ cells. Remarks on this clone: Its antigen is unknown.

Genomic DNA belonging to each subset was distributed in equal measure over several immunoSEQ plates. The input for sorted-subset replicate PCRs was around 200 ng DNA, about 29,000 T cell genomes. Produced via immunoSEQ multiplex PCR; TCRdb's table is partial and in-frame only. The sample includes under 600,000 clones, more than 95% of them seen just once. Findings and caveats of the study: Shared clonotypes: about 5% naive CD4, around 3.7% naive CD8, less than 2.5% memory CD4, about 0.4% memory CD8. Sequencing depth was expected to influence donor clonotype sharing.

Material for sequencing was naive CD8+ T cells sorted from blood. This clonotype was obtained from a man aged 30-40 years in good health.

The CDR3, as DNA: TGTGCCTGGAGTGTGGCGGACGATCCCACAGATACGCAGTATTTT. Residues: CAWSVADDPTDTQYF. This chain joins TRBV30 and TRBJ2-3; no clear D gene. CDR3 length: 15 residues. V dropped 0 bases and J dropped 2 bases, with 12 bases sitting between them. CDR1 is GTSNPN, CDR2 SVGIG, per germline (reference sequence).